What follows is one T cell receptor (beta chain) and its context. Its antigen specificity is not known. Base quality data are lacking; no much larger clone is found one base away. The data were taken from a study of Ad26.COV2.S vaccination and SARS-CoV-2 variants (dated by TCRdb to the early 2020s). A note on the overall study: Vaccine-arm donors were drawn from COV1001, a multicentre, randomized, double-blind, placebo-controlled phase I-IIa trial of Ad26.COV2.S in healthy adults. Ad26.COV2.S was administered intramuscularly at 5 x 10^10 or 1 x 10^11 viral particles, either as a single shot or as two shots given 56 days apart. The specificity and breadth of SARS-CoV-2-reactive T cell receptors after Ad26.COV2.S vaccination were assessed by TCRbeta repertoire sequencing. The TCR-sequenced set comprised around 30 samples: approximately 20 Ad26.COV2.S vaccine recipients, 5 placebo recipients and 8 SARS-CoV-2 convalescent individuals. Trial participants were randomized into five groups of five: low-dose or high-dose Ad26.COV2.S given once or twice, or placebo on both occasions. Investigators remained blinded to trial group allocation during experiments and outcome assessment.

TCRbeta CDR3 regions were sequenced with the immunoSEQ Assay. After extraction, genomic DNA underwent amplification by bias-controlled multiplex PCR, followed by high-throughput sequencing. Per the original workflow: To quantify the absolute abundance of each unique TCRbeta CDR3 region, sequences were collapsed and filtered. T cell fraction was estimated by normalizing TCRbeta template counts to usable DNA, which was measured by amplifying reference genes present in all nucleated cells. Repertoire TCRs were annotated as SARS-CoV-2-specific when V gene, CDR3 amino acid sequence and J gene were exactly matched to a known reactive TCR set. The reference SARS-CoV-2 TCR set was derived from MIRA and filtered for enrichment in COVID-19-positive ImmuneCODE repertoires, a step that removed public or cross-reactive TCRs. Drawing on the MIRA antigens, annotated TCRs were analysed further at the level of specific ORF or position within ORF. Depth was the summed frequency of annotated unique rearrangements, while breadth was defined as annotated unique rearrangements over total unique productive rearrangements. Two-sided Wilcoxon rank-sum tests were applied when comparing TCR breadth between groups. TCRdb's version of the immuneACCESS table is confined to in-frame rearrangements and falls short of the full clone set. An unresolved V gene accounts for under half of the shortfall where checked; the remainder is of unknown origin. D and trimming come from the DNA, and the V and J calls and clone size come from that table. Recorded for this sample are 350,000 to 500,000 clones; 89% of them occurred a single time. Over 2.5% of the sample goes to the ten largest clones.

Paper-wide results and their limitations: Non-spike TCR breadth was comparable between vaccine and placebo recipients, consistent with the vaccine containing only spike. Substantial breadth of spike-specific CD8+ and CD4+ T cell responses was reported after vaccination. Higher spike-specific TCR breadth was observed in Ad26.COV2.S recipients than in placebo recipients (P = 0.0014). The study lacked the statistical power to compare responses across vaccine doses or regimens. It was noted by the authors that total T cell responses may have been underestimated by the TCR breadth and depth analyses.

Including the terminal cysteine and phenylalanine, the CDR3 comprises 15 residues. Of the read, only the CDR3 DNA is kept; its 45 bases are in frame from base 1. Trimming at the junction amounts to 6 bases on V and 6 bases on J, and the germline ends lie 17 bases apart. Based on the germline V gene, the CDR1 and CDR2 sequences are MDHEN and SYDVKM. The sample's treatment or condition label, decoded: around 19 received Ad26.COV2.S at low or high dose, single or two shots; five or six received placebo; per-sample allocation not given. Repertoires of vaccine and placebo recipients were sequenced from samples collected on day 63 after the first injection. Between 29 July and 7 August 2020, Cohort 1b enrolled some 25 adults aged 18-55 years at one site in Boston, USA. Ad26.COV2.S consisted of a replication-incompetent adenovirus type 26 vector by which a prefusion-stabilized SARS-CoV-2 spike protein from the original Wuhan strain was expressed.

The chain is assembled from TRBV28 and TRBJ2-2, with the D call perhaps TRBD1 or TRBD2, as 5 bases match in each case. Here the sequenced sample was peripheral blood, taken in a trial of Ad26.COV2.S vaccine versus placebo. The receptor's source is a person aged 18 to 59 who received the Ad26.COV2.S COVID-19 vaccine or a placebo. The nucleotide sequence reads TGTGCCAGCAGCTCCGGGGCAGGAGGTTCCGGGGAGCTGTTTTTT. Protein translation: CASSSGAGGSGELFF.